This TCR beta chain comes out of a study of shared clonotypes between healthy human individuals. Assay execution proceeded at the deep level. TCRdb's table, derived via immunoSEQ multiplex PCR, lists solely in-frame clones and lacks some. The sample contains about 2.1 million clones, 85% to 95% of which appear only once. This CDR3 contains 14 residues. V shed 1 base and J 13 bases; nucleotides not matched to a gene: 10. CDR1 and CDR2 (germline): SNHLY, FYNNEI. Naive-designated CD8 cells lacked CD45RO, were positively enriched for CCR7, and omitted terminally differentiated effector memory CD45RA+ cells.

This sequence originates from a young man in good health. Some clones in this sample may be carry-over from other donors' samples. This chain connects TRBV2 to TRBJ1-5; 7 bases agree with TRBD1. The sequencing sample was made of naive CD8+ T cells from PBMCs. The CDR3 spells CASSEVPGTDGQHF. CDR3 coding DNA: TGTGCCAGCAGTGAAGTACCCGGGACAGACGGACAGCATTTT.